The 12 T cell receptor beta chains in this list originate from one sample, sequenced in a study of cytomegalovirus exposure and HLA in healthy donors. Measured with immunoSEQ multiplex PCR; TCRdb has only the in-frame clones, and not every one. The table lists 200,000 to 250,000 clones, roughly 89% of them singletons, with 2.5% to 3% in the top ten. Specimen: PBMCs. The receptors originated from a man aged 18 to 30 in good health and CMV-seronegative.

This chain connects TRBV28 to TRBJ2-7; 7 bases are a match to TRBD1. Germline values: CDR1 MDHEN, CDR2 SYDVKM. The CDR3 has 13 amino acids. The V and J ends lost 5 bases and 5 bases, in that order; junction bases with no gene match: 6. In nucleotides, the CDR3 is TGTGCCAGCAGTCTGGACAGGTATAACGAGCAGTACTTC. Translation: CASSLDRYNEQYF.

The rearrangement joins TRBV28 to TRBJ2-7, with 7 positions matching TRBD2. The trim removed 3 bases at V and 2 bases at J, leaving 1 base unmatched. Germline V gives CDR1 MDHEN, CDR2 SYDVKM. The CDR3 has 13 residues. CDR3 in DNA: TGTGCCAGCAGTTTCGGGGGGACCTACGAGCAGTACTTC. Amino acid sequence: CASSFGGTYEQYF.

A few counts support this clone. V gene TRBV9 combines with J gene TRBJ2-3, with TRBD2 matching 7 bases. This CDR3 is built from 14 residues. Germline CDR1 and CDR2: SGDLS and YYNGEE. The junction had 3 bases not matched to a gene; V was cut back by 2 bases and J by 3 bases. The CDR3 DNA reads TGTGCCAGCAGCGTCCAAGCGGGGACAGATACGCAGTATTTT. Its translation: CASSVQAGTDTQYF.

This clone has just one count. The chain employs TRBV10-1 and TRBJ2-5; 8 nucleotides align to TRBD2. This CDR3 has 14 amino acids. Germline V gives CDR1 WNHNN, CDR2 SYGVQD (reference sequence). V shed 3 bases, J shed 3 bases, and the junction held 3 bases outside the gene matches. The DNA for the CDR3 is TGCGCCAGCAGTGAACTAGCGGAGAAAGAGACCCAGTACTTC. Residues: CASSELAEKETQYF.

The CDR3 loop reads CASSLNRGDTQYF. The CDR3 coding sequence is TGCGCCAGCAGCTTGAACAGGGGAGATACGCAGTATTTT. The chain joins TRBV5-1 to TRBJ2-3; 7 bases map to TRBD1. With V trimmed by 1 base and J by 5 bases, 1 base remained unmatched. The germline CDR1 and CDR2 sequences are SGHRS and YFSETQ. The CDR3 sequence is 13 residues long.

The chain is built from TRBV7-9 and TRBJ1-2; D is perhaps TRBD1 (5 bases). Germline values: CDR1 SEHNR, CDR2 FQNEAQ (reference sequence). CDR3 length: 15 residues. Trimming stripped 5 bases from V and 8 bases from J, with 21 bases between. The CDR3 region has the DNA TGTGCCAGCAGCCCATATCACGGCCAGGGAGGAGGCTACACCTTC. Translated, it gives CASSPYHGQGGGYTF.

The chain uses TRBV4-2 and TRBJ1-2; perhaps TRBD1 as D (6 bases). The CDR3 runs 15 residues. From germline, CDR1 is LGHNA and CDR2 YNFKEQ. V was shortened by 0 bases and J by 3 bases, with 11 bases between the two germline ends. The DNA of the CDR3 is TGTGCCAGCAGCCAAGATCCCACAGGGCACTATGGCTACACCTTC. Amino acid sequence: CASSQDPTGHYGYTF.

This chain joins TRBV7-2 and TRBJ2-6; TRBD1 agrees at 7 bases. The CDR3 covers 14 residues. Trimming cost V 6 bases and J 6 bases; bases outside gene matches: 5. From germline, CDR1 is SGHTA and CDR2 FQGNSA. The CDR3 DNA sequence: TGTGCCAGCAGAGAGGGGGCGCAGGCCAACGTCCTGACTTTC. Residues: CASREGAQANVLTF.

This clone was seen a handful of times. CDR3: CASSQDRHSNNSPLHF. DNA for the CDR3: TGCGCCAGCAGCCAAGATAGGCACAGCAATAATTCACCCCTCCACTTT. The chain recombines TRBV4-3 with TRBJ1-6; D not certain. The CDR3 runs to 16 residues. V was shortened by 0 bases and J by 5 bases, with 11 bases between the two germline ends. From germline, CDR1 is LGHNA and CDR2 YSLEER.

V gene TRBV6-5 combines with J gene TRBJ2-7, with TRBD2 matching over 13 bases. CDR1 is MNHEY and CDR2 is SVGAGI in the germline V gene. The CDR3 runs 15 residues. V was clipped by 2 bases and J by 2 bases; unmatched bases: 0. As DNA, the CDR3 is TGTGCCAGCAGTTACGGACTAGCGGGAGCCTACGAGCAGTACTTC. As protein: CASSYGLAGAYEQYF.

This chain links TRBV5-5 with TRBJ2-7; 9 bases line up with TRBD1. The CDR3 sequence is 16 residues long. Germline assignment: CDR1 SGHKS and CDR2 YYEKEE (reference sequence). V shed 4 bases and J 2 bases; nucleotides not matched to a gene: 10. CDR3 DNA sequence: TGTGCCAGCAGCCTGGGATCGGGACAGGGTGCCTACGAGCAGTACTTC. As protein: CASSLGSGQGAYEQYF.

The chain uses TRBV6-5 and TRBJ1-5; 8 bases fit TRBD1. Germline V CDR1 and CDR2: MNHEY, SVGAGI. This CDR3 region has 15 residues. V lost 4 bases to trimming and J lost 6 bases; unmatched junction nucleotides: 8. CDR3 DNA: TGTGCCAGCAGTTCACACGCGGACAGGGTTCAGCCCCAGCATTTT. Protein product: CASSSHADRVQPQHF.